The 30 T cell receptor beta chains below all came from one sample that was sequenced in a study of shared T cell receptors in the human thymus. Clones were sequenced by immunoSEQ multiplex PCR, and TCRdb holds only the in-frame ones, with some missing. This sample has 700,000 to 750,000 clones; approximately 83% occur once, and the top ten carry roughly 0.01%. This same sample was also part of a study on human thymus T cells.

What was sequenced was thymocytes. All receptors derive from a girl younger than two with a congenital heart defect.

The rearrangement joins TRBV20-1 to TRBJ1-1; D is undetermined. The CDR3 is made up of 11 amino acids. The germline V and J ends were trimmed by 3 bases and 8 bases, with 10 bases remaining between them. The germline V gene has CDR1 DFQATT and CDR2 SNEGSKA (reference sequence). In DNA, the CDR3 is TGCAGTGCTAGTCGGTCAGGAGAAGCTTTCTTT. Encoded protein: CSASRSGEAFF.

The chain joins TRBV27 to TRBJ1-2; 7 bases map to TRBD1. With V trimmed by 2 bases and J by 3 bases, 9 bases remained unmatched. The CDR3 contains 16 residues. The V gene's germline CDR1 is MNHEY and CDR2 SMNVEV (reference sequence). CDR3: CASSLTTGRFDYGYTF. CDR3 nucleotides: TGTGCCAGCAGTTTAACGACAGGGAGATTCGACTATGGCTACACCTTC.

This chain joins TRBV6-6 and TRBJ2-4, with 7 bases identical to TRBD1. The CDR3 totals 13 residues. Germline CDR1 is MNHNY and CDR2 is SVGAGI (reference sequence). Trimming at V came to 6 bases and at J to 6 bases, leaving 5 bases not matched to a gene. The CDR3 protein is CASSTGAGNIQYF. CDR3 DNA sequence: TGTGCCAGCAGCACAGGGGCCGGAAACATTCAGTACTTC.

Only one count was recorded for this clone. The chain has TRBV5-1 and TRBJ2-2; D is possibly TRBD1 (5 bases). The length of the CDR3 is 16 residues. Trimming left V 0 bases short and J 2 bases short, with 11 bases between. Per the germline V gene, CDR1 is SGHRS and CDR2 is YFSETQ. The CDR3 nucleotides read TGCGCCAGCAGCTTGGGCTGGCAGGGTAACACCGGGGAGCTGTTTTTT. Translation: CASSLGWQGNTGELFF.

A note on this clone: The sample carries other DNA sequences with the same CDR3. The chain combines TRBV4-3 with TRBJ2-7; D uncertain. V was shortened by 0 bases and J by 3 bases, with 6 bases between the two germline ends. CDR1 LGHNA and CDR2 YSLEER come from the germline V gene. CDR3 length equals 13 residues. CDR3 sequence (DNA): TGCGCCAGCAGCCAAGAGGGCAGCTACGAGCAGTACTTC. Encoded protein: CASSQEGSYEQYF.

This clone was recorded a few times. The CDR3 region has the DNA TGTGCCAGTAGTCCAGCCTCCCGGTTCGGGATCTGCAATCAGCCCCAGCATTTT. Its protein is CASSPASRFGICNQPQHF. The chain joins TRBV19 to TRBJ1-5; D remains ambiguous. Germline CDR1 and CDR2: LNHDA and SQIVND (reference sequence). This CDR3 contains 18 residues. V lost 5 bases and J 2 bases, leaving 22 bases between the germline ends. Full variable domain (outside the CDR3, taken from reference TRBV19 and TRBJ1-5): DGGITQSPKYLFRKEGQNVTLSCEQNLNHDAMYWYRQDPGQGLRLIYYSQIVNDFQKGDIAEGYSVSREKKESFPLTVTSAQKNPTAFYLCASSPASRFGICNQPQHFGDGTRLSIL.

This clone was counted a few times. This chain joins TRBV28 and TRBJ1-5; D is uncertain. Trimming left V 3 bases short and J 7 bases short, with 10 bases between. Germline V gene sequence: CDR1 MDHEN, CDR2 SYDVKM. CDR3 size: 13 residues. CDR3 bases: TGTGCCAGCAGTTTTGGGAGCCCCCAGCCCCAGCATTTT. This codes for CASSFGSPQPQHF.

This rearrangement joins TRBV11-2 to TRBJ2-3; 7 positions agree with TRBD2. The CDR3 covers 16 residues. The V segment lost 3 bases and the J segment 0 bases; nucleotides outside the gene matches: 6. Per germline, CDR1 SGHAT and CDR2 FQNNGV. The CDR3 protein is CASSFAAGLSTDTQYF. CDR3 in DNA: TGTGCCAGCAGCTTCGCAGCGGGGCTTAGCACAGATACGCAGTATTTT.

Note on this clone: At the DNA level, this CDR3 is encoded by other sequences in the same sample as well. V usage is TRBV9 and J usage is TRBJ2-1, with 8 bases aligning to TRBD2. The junction had 1 base not matched to a gene; V was cut back by 0 bases and J by 2 bases. CDR3 length: 15 amino acids. CDR1 is SGDLS, CDR2 YYNGEE, per germline. CDR3 residues: CASSVAGGTYNEQFF. CDR3 nucleotides: TGTGCCAGCAGCGTAGCGGGGGGGACCTACAATGAGCAGTTCTTC.

The chain combines TRBV5-4 with TRBJ1-1, with 7 bases lining up with TRBD1. This CDR3 region has 15 residues. Trimming at V came to 4 bases and at J to 1 base, leaving 7 bases not matched to a gene. The germline V gene encodes CDR1 SGHNT and CDR2 YYREEE (reference sequence). The CDR3 nucleotides read TGTGCCAGCAGCCTGGGACAGTACAAGAACACTGAAGCTTTCTTT. Protein: CASSLGQYKNTEAFF.

This chain connects TRBV6-1 to TRBJ1-2, with TRBD1 identical over 8 bases. Trimming at V came to 3 bases and at J to 2 bases, leaving 2 bases not matched to a gene. The CDR3 consists of 14 residues. Per the germline V gene, CDR1 is MNHNS and CDR2 is SASEGT. The CDR3 region is CASSEGQENYGYTF. For the CDR3, the DNA is TGTGCCAGCAGTGAGGGACAGGAAAACTATGGCTACACCTTC.

The rearrangement uses TRBV4-1 and TRBJ2-1, with 8 bases matching TRBD1. The CDR3 runs 20 residues. J was trimmed by 3 bases and V by 3 bases; bases with no gene match: 19. CDR1 and CDR2 from the germline V gene are MGHRA and YSYEKL. CDR3 coding DNA: TGCGCCAGCAGCCAGCCGGGACAGGCTTCATTAAAATCCTACTACAATGAGCAGTTCTTC. This gives the protein CASSQPGQASLKSYYNEQFF.

The V and J genes are TRBV7-9 and TRBJ2-6; 7 bases agree with TRBD2. The CDR3 is 15 amino acids. The J segment lost 2 bases and the V segment lost 5 bases, leaving 3 bases of the junction unmatched. Germline CDR1 reads SEHNR; CDR2 reads FQNEAQ (reference sequence). DNA for the CDR3: TGTGCCAGCAGCGAGGGAGGGGCTGGGGCCAACGTCCTGACTTTC. This codes for CASSEGGAGANVLTF.

V gene TRBV28 combines with J gene TRBJ1-1; TRBD1 might be the D (5 bases). V lost 7 bases, J lost 3 bases, and 18 bases lay in between. From germline, CDR1 is MDHEN and CDR2 SYDVKM. This CDR3 has 15 amino acids. The CDR3 loop reads CASISGVKGDTEAFF. DNA of the CDR3: TGTGCCAGCATTAGTGGGGTGAAAGGGGACACTGAAGCTTTCTTT.

J is TRBJ1-2 and V is TRBV14; tentative D call: TRBD1 (6 bases). The length of the CDR3 is 15 residues. From germline, CDR1 is SGHDN and CDR2 FVKESK. Trimming removed 3 bases at V and 0 bases at J, with 11 bases between. The CDR3: CASSQLDRSNYGYTF. The CDR3 coding sequence is TGTGCCAGCAGCCAGCTGGACAGATCTAACTATGGCTACACCTTC.

The genes are TRBV7-9 and TRBJ2-1; the D is unclear. CDR1 is SEHNR, CDR2 FQNEAQ, per germline (reference sequence). The V end was cut by 2 bases, the J end by 6 bases, with 20 bases between. The CDR3 spans 17 residues. The CDR3 region is CASSLRYRPLGRNEQFF. CDR3 nucleotides: TGTGCCAGCAGCTTACGGTATCGACCACTGGGCCGCAATGAGCAGTTCTTC.

The chain couples TRBV9 to TRBJ1-2; maybe TRBD1 (6 bases). The CDR3 length is 15 residues. V lost 4 bases and J lost 3, with 16 bases in between. The germline CDR1 and CDR2 sequences are SGDLS and YYNGEE. CDR3 protein: CASSFRDKGDYGYTF. The CDR3 DNA reads TGTGCCAGCAGCTTCCGGGACAAGGGGGACTATGGCTACACCTTC.

The V gene is TRBV5-1, the J gene TRBJ2-7; TRBD1 aligns across 10 bases. The length of the CDR3 is 15 residues. Trimming at V came to 0 bases and at J to 6 bases, leaving 6 bases not matched to a gene. The germline CDR1 and CDR2 sequences are SGHRS and YFSETQ. CDR3 nucleotide sequence: TGCGCCAGCAGCTTGGGACAGGGGGCGCCTTGCGAGCAGTACTTC. It yields the protein CASSLGQGAPCEQYF.

V and J are TRBV6-1 and TRBJ2-1; TRBD2 aligns across 13 bases. This CDR3 comprises 16 residues. Germline-derived CDR1 and CDR2 are MNHNS and SASEGT. V dropped 4 bases and J dropped 5; count of bases not matched to a gene: 5. The CDR3 region has the DNA TGTGCCAGCAGTGTTGGACTAGCGGGGGTCCACAATGAGCAGTTCTTC. Its translation is CASSVGLAGVHNEQFF.

As for this clone: At the DNA level, this CDR3 is encoded by other sequences in the same sample as well. The V call is TRBV29-1, the J call TRBJ2-3; 9 bases fit TRBD1. This CDR3 contains 14 residues. CDR1 and CDR2 (germline): SQVTM, ANQGSEA. After removal of 5 bases from V and 3 bases from J, the junction contained 6 bases not matched to a gene. CDR3 nucleotides: TGCAGCGTTTACAGGGGGCGTGGGACAGATACGCAGTATTTT. Translation gives CSVYRGRGTDTQYF.

This chain connects TRBV11-2 to TRBJ1-1, with D possibly being TRBD1 (5 bases). Per germline, CDR1 SGHAT and CDR2 FQNNGV. The CDR3 sequence is 13 residues long. V was cut by 5 bases and J by 4 bases, with 11 bases left in between. The CDR3 protein is CASSPVRGTEAFF. CDR3 in DNA: TGTGCCAGCAGCCCGGTTAGGGGCACTGAAGCTTTCTTT.

The genes are TRBV11-3 and TRBJ2-1, with 9 bases identical to TRBD1. The CDR3 is made up of 14 amino acids. The ends lost 5 bases at V and 9 bases at J; junction bases unmatched: 8. Germline loops: CDR1 SGHNT, CDR2 YENEEA. CDR3 region: CASSRDRDKGEQFF. The DNA for the CDR3 is TGTGCCAGCAGCCGGGACAGGGACAAGGGTGAGCAGTTCTTC.

This chain joins TRBV9 and TRBJ2-5; 7 positions match TRBD2. The J segment lost 2 bases and the V segment lost 0 bases, leaving 10 bases of the junction unmatched. CDR1 is SGDLS and CDR2 is YYNGEE in the germline V gene. The CDR3 consists of 17 residues. CDR3 loop: CASSVGNSGWGQETQYF. The CDR3 nucleotides are TGTGCCAGCAGCGTAGGTAATAGCGGGTGGGGTCAAGAGACCCAGTACTTC.

The chain employs TRBV27 and TRBJ1-2; 9 bases match TRBD1. The germline V gene has CDR1 MNHEY and CDR2 SMNVEV (reference sequence). The junction had 5 bases not matched to a gene; V was cut back by 0 bases and J by 0 bases. The CDR3 runs to 17 residues. CDR3 nucleotide sequence: TGTGCCAGCAGTTTATCGATCGGGACAGGGTCTAACTATGGCTACACCTTC. Encoded protein: CASSLSIGTGSNYGYTF.

This sequence joins TRBV29-1 and TRBJ1-4; D gene unclear. CDR1 and CDR2 (germline): SQVTM, ANQGSEA. The CDR3 loop spans 15 amino acids. Trimming shortened V by 5 bases and J by 4 bases, and 17 bases separated the two germline ends. CDR3 residues: CSVRWGGEGNEKLFF. CDR3 coding DNA: TGCAGCGTTAGGTGGGGAGGCGAGGGTAATGAAAAACTGTTTTTT.

V and J are TRBV27 and TRBJ1-6; the D is unclear. The CDR3 sequence is 15 residues long. Trimming cost V 6 bases and J 8 bases, with 17 bases left between them. Germline assignment: CDR1 MNHEY and CDR2 SMNVEV (reference sequence). The CDR3 spells CASRPSGMMDSPLHF. CDR3 nucleotides: TGTGCCAGCAGACCTTCGGGAATGATGGATTCACCCCTCCACTTT.

This chain links TRBV4-3 with TRBJ2-2, with 12 bases identical to TRBD2. The CDR3 totals 19 residues. V lost 3 bases and J lost 3; bases outside the gene matches: 11. Germline lookup yields CDR1 LGHNA and CDR2 YSLEER. CDR3 DNA: TGCGCCAGCAGCCAGGAGGCCAACCCTAGCGGGGGGGACACCGGGGAGCTGTTTTTT. Its translation is CASSQEANPSGGDTGELFF.

The rearrangement joins TRBV5-4 to TRBJ1-2; 7 positions agree with TRBD1. The germline gives CDR1 SGHNT, CDR2 YYREEE (reference sequence). This CDR3 comprises 15 residues. V trimming: 4 bases; J trimming: 1 base; junction bases outside the gene matches: 7. DNA for the CDR3: TGTGCCAGCAGCCTCGGACAGGCGAATAACTATGGCTACACCTTC. This codes for CASSLGQANNYGYTF. Full variable domain (remainder filled in from reference TRBV5-4 and TRBJ1-2): ETGVTQSPTHLIKTRGQQVTLRCSSQSGHNTVSWYQQALGQGPQFIFQYYREEENGRGNFPPRFSGLQFPNYSSELNVNALELDDSALYLCASSLGQANNYGYTFGSGTRLTVV.

This clone was picked up one time. The chain uses TRBV2 and TRBJ1-2; the match to TRBD1 covers 7 bases. Losses at the gene ends were 6 bases for V and 4 bases for J; bases not matched to a gene: 11. The CDR3 runs 15 residues. The germline CDR1 and CDR2 sequences are SNHLY and FYNNEI. The CDR3 region is CASSLPRGLGYGYTF. The DNA for the CDR3 is TGTGCCAGCAGCCTACCTAGGGGGCTTGGCTATGGCTACACCTTC.

The V gene is TRBV13, the J gene TRBJ2-5; perhaps TRBD1 as D (6 bases). V lost 3 bases to trimming and J lost 1 base, with 15 bases between them. CDR1 is PRHDT, CDR2 FYEKMQ, per germline (reference sequence). The CDR3 length is 16 residues. Here the CDR3 reads CASSFMGTGPQETQYF. CDR3 coding DNA: TGTGCCAGCAGCTTCATGGGCACAGGGCCCCAAGAGACCCAGTACTTC.